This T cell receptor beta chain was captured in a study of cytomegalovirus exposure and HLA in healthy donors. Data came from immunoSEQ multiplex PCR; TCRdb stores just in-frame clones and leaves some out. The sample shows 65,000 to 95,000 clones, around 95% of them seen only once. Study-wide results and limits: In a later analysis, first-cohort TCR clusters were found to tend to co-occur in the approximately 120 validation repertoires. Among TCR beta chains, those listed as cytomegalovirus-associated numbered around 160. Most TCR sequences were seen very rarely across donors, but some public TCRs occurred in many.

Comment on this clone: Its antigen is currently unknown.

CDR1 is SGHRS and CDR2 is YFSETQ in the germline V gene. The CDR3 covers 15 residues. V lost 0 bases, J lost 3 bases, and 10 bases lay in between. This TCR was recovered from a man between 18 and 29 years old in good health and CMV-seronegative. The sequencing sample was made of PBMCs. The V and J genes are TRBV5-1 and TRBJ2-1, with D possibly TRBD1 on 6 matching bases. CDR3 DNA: TGCGCCAGCAGCTTGGCAGGGGATAGCTACAATGAGCAGTTCTTC. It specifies CASSLAGDSYNEQFF.